These T cell receptor beta chains were read from a single sample in a study of yellow fever vaccine responses in identical twins. TCRdb re-called the RT-PCR reads with MiXCR, one entry per CDR3 protein. Among 18,000 or so distinct CDR3 sequences listed, around 67% were seen once. The sequenced sample was T cells from blood (PBMCs), unsorted or a sorted subset (not recorded which), obtained before or after yellow fever vaccination (not recorded which). The receptors were gathered from a woman aged 18-29 years who received the yellow fever vaccine. The CDR3 runs from the conserved cysteine through the conserved F or W. A D gene is named only where the DNA matches it firmly. Some rows have no size entry. The others give once, few or many, or a class for an expanded clone.

D gene,clone size,V gene,J gene,CDR3 protein,CDR3 DNA
TRBD1,.,TRBV11-1,TRBJ2-7,CASSRTGVEQYF,TGTGCCAGCAGCCGGACAGGGGTCGAGCAGTACTTC
TRBD1,.,TRBV6-5,TRBJ1-6,CASSYSGETGGSPLHF,TGTGCCAGCAGTTACTCGGGAGAGACAGGGGGCTCACCCCTCCACTTT
TRBD2,.,TRBV20-1,TRBJ2-1,CSASIRDYKYNEQFF,TGCAGTGCTAGCATTCGGGACTACAAGTACAATGAGCAGTTCTTC
.,few,TRBV5-1,TRBJ2-5,CASSLKGETQYF,TGCGCCAGCAGCTTGAAGGGTGAGACCCAGTACTTC
.,.,TRBV7-8,TRBJ1-1,CASSQEGRVATEAFF,TGTGCCAGCAGTCAAGAGGGCAGGGTTGCCACTGAAGCTTTCTTT
.,.,TRBV7-8,TRBJ1-5,CASSLNRERQPQHF,TGTGCCAGCAGCCTGAACAGGGAACGTCAGCCCCAGCATTTT
TRBD1,.,TRBV18,TRBJ2-7,CASSRPGTGPTYEQYF,TGTGCCAGCTCACGACCCGGGACAGGACCTACCTACGAGCAGTACTTC
TRBD2,.,TRBV2,TRBJ2-2,CASSFSGTSTGELFF,TGTGCCAGCAGTTTTTCCGGGACTAGCACCGGGGAGCTGTTTTTT
.,few,TRBV20-1,TRBJ1-2,CSVLGGNYGYTF,TGCAGTGTCCTGGGAGGAAACTATGGCTACACCTTC
.,few,TRBV5-4,TRBJ2-1,CASSLGLLSSYNEQFF,TGTGCCAGCAGCTTGGGACTCCTTAGCTCCTACAATGAGCAGTTCTTC
.,.,TRBV27,TRBJ2-2,CASRGDVSNTGELFF,TGTGCCAGCAGGGGGGACGTATCGAACACCGGGGAGCTGTTTTTT
.,.,TRBV27,TRBJ2-7,CASSLILEPGVYEQYF,TGTGCCAGCAGTTTGATTTTGGAACCGGGGGTTTACGAGCAGTACTTC
TRBD1,.,TRBV18,TRBJ2-1,CASSPDRVEQFF,TGTGCCAGCTCACCGGACAGGGTTGAGCAGTTCTTC
.,.,TRBV11-1,TRBJ2-3,CASSLSGGIGTDTQYF,TGTGCCAGCAGCTTAAGTGGCGGGATAGGGACAGATACGCAGTATTTT
TRBD2,medium-sized,TRBV19,TRBJ2-2,CASIGTSGDTGELFF,TGTGCCAGTATCGGGACTAGCGGGGACACCGGGGAGCTGTTTTTT
TRBD1,few,TRBV29-1,TRBJ2-3,CSVGEGANTDTQYF,TGCAGCGTTGGCGAGGGGGCGAACACAGATACGCAGTATTTT
.,once,TRBV29-1,TRBJ2-2,CSVSRANTGELFF,TGCAGCGTTAGTAGGGCGAACACCGGGGAGCTGTTTTTT
.,once,TRBV11-1,TRBJ1-1,CASSAGRVPMNTEAFF,TGTGCCAGCAGCGCTGGACGCGTCCCAATGAACACTGAAGCTTTCTTT
TRBD1,.,TRBV12-3/TRBV12-4,TRBJ1-2,CASTQGQGALGYTF,TGTGCCAGCACGCAGGGACAGGGGGCGCTTGGCTACACCTTC
.,.,TRBV4-2,TRBJ2-5,CASRRGARYEETQYF,TGTGCCAGCAGACGGGGGGCCCGTTATGAAGAGACCCAGTACTTC
.,few,TRBV6-2/TRBV6-3,TRBJ2-3,CASSFSGPTDTQYF,TGTGCCAGCAGTTTTAGTGGGCCCACAGATACGCAGTATTTT
.,.,TRBV7-2,TRBJ2-3,CASSSSDTQYF,TGTGCCAGCAGCTCGTCAGATACGCAGTATTTT
.,.,TRBV28,TRBJ2-2,CASSLSVQFTGELFF,TGTGCCAGCAGTTTATCGGTACAGTTCACCGGGGAGCTGTTTTTT
.,.,TRBV14,TRBJ2-7,CASSQGQGTYEQYF,TGTGCCAGCAGCCAGGGGCAGGGTACTTACGAGCAGTACTTC
.,few,TRBV7-3,TRBJ2-7,CASSQASDGSYEQYF,TGTGCCAGCAGCCAGGCGTCGGACGGCTCCTACGAGCAGTACTTC
.,.,TRBV19,TRBJ1-1,CASSRTVNTEAFF,TGTGCCAGTAGTAGGACAGTGAACACTGAAGCTTTCTTT
.,.,TRBV20-1,TRBJ2-6,CSATSVPGANVLTF,TGCAGTGCCACATCGGTCCCTGGGGCCAACGTCCTGACTTTC
TRBD1,once,TRBV11-3,TRBJ2-1,CASSLFGTAYNEQFF,TGTGCCAGCAGCTTATTTGGGACAGCTTACAATGAGCAGTTCTTC
.,.,TRBV11-1,TRBJ1-2,CASSAGTGYGYGYTF,TGTGCCAGCAGCGCCGGCACAGGGTACGGTTATGGCTACACCTTC
.,.,TRBV7-9,TRBJ1-1,CASSPTENTEAFF,TGTGCCAGCAGCCCGACAGAGAACACTGAAGCTTTCTTT
TRBD1,.,TRBV13,TRBJ1-3,CASRKYRGSSGNTIYF,TGTGCCAGCAGAAAATACAGGGGTTCTTCTGGAAACACCATATATTTT
.,.,TRBV12-3/TRBV12-4,TRBJ2-2,CASSAHSGSSNTGELFF,TGTGCCAGCAGTGCGCACTCCGGGTCCTCGAACACCGGGGAGCTGTTTTTT
.,.,TRBV13,TRBJ2-3,CASGEDTQYF,TGTGCCAGCGGAGAGGATACGCAGTATTTT
.,.,TRBV7-6,TRBJ2-1,CASSLVGGNEQFF,TGTGCCAGCAGCTTAGTAGGGGGAAATGAGCAGTTCTTC
.,few,TRBV4-1,TRBJ2-1,CASSQDFASSYNEQFF,TGCGCCAGCAGCCAAGATTTTGCGAGCTCCTACAATGAGCAGTTCTTC
.,.,TRBV28,TRBJ1-2,CASSSRQAPAF,TGTGCCAGCAGTTCGAGACAGGCTCCTGCCTTC
.,few,TRBV11-1,TRBJ2-1,CASSFSPAYNEQFF,TGTGCCAGCAGCTTTTCCCCGGCTTACAATGAGCAGTTCTTC
.,.,TRBV12-3/TRBV12-4,TRBJ1-2,CASSLADGSTYGYTF,TGTGCCAGCAGTTTAGCGGACGGCTCCACCTATGGCTACACCTTC
.,.,TRBV7-2,TRBJ2-2,CASSVLSGVLSGELFF,TGTGCCAGCAGCGTCCTTAGCGGTGTCTTGTCCGGGGAGCTGTTTTTT
.,.,TRBV29-1,TRBJ2-1,CSVGGRDEQFF,TGCAGCGTCGGTGGGCGGGATGAGCAGTTCTTC
.,once,TRBV5-1,TRBJ2-3,CASSFSGYTDTQYF,TGCGCCAGCAGCTTTAGCGGCTACACAGATACGCAGTATTTT
.,.,TRBV20-1,TRBJ2-5,CSARVKGETQYF,TGCAGTGCTAGAGTAAAAGGGGAGACCCAGTACTTC
.,once,TRBV11-2,TRBJ1-3,CASSSRGGSSGNTIYF,TGTGCCAGCAGCTCCAGGGGAGGTAGCTCTGGAAACACCATATATTTT
TRBD2,.,TRBV7-2,TRBJ2-3,CASSFRGLAASTDTQYF,TGTGCCAGCAGCTTTCGGGGACTAGCGGCTAGCACAGATACGCAGTATTTT
.,few,TRBV5-4,TRBJ2-7,CASSLGRGGCEQYF,TGTGCCAGCAGCTTGGGACGAGGAGGCTGCGAGCAGTACTTC
.,.,TRBV12-5,TRBJ1-5,CASGLMAQPQHF,TGTGCTAGTGGTTTGATGGCGCAGCCCCAGCATTTT
TRBD2,.,TRBV5-1,TRBJ2-3,CASSPRTSGRMVDTQYF,TGCGCCAGCAGCCCCAGGACTAGCGGGAGGATGGTAGATACGCAGTATTTT
.,few,TRBV7-3,TRBJ2-1,CASSLIGGTYNEQFF,TGTGCCAGCAGCTTAATCGGCGGTACCTACAATGAGCAGTTCTTC
.,.,TRBV12-3/TRBV12-4,TRBJ1-1,CASRTGTLNAFF,TGTGCCAGCAGAACCGGGACCCTCAACGCTTTCTTT
TRBD2,.,TRBV2,TRBJ2-3,CASTRAGGPADTQYF,TGTGCCAGCACTCGAGCGGGGGGGCCTGCAGATACGCAGTATTTT
TRBD1,.,TRBV15,TRBJ2-4,CATSIGTDSKNIQYF,TGTGCCACCAGCATCGGGACAGATTCCAAAAACATTCAGTACTTC
.,few,TRBV2,TRBJ2-1,CASSDERSYNEQFF,TGTGCCAGCAGTGATGAGAGGTCCTACAATGAGCAGTTCTTC
TRBD1,.,TRBV11-3,TRBJ2-1,CASSLVGQAALVNEQFF,TGTGCCAGCAGCTTAGTCGGACAGGCCGCTCTCGTCAATGAGCAGTTCTTC
.,few,TRBV7-9,TRBJ2-7,CASSPRRDTYEQYF,TGTGCCAGCAGCCCCAGGCGGGACACCTACGAGCAGTACTTC
TRBD2,.,TRBV29-1,TRBJ2-3,CSLGGGPDTQYF,TGCAGCCTCGGGGGGGGCCCAGATACGCAGTATTTT